Below are 8 T cell receptor beta chains sequenced from a single sample in a study of blood T cell repertoires in COVID-19 (dated by TCRdb to 2020 to 2021). Library preparation was by the immunoSEQ multiplex PCR assay. Imported from immuneACCESS, the table was reduced by TCRdb to in-frame sequences with V and J called. These copies leave out some clones; in studies compared against another copy, an unresolved V gene accounts for under half, and the cause of the remainder is not known. This sample lists approximately 100,000 clones; over 75% were detected once. Together, the top ten hold more than 5.5% of the sample. The sample consisted of peripheral blood. The receptor source for this set is a woman between 55 and 75 years old with acute or convalescent COVID-19.

This chain links TRBV5-1 with TRBJ2-7; 8 bases fit TRBD1. With V trimmed by 6 bases and J by 0 bases, 2 bases remained unmatched. Germline loops: CDR1 SGHRS, CDR2 YFSETQ. There are 13 residues in the CDR3. CDR3 in amino acids: CASNRGDSYEQYF. Here the CDR3 DNA reads TGCGCCAGCAACAGGGGGGACTCCTACGAGCAGTACTTC.

The CDR3 is CASRRGGRVNEQFF. In nucleotides, the CDR3 is TGTGCCAGCAGGAGGGGCGGGAGGGTTAATGAGCAGTTCTTC. This chain joins TRBV6-5 and TRBJ2-1; TRBD2 matches 9 bases. Per germline, CDR1 MNHEY and CDR2 SVGAGI. Trimming removed 6 bases from V and 7 bases from J; junction bases left unmatched: 7. CDR3 length: 14 residues.

This rearrangement joins TRBV6-1 to TRBJ1-6; D might be TRBD1 (5 bases). Trimming left V 1 base short and J 10 bases short, with 17 bases between. There are 16 residues in the CDR3. Germline CDR1 and CDR2: MNHNS and SASEGT. CDR3 sequence: CASSEVWAGKGSPLHF. The CDR3 coding sequence is TGTGCCAGCAGTGAAGTTTGGGCAGGGAAAGGATCACCCCTCCACTTT.

The CDR3 DNA reads as TGCGCCAGCAGCTTCGGCTCCCCCGGGACAGCGAATGAAAAACTGTTTTTT. Protein sequence: CASSFGSPGTANEKLFF. The chain recombines TRBV5-1 with TRBJ1-4; TRBD1 matches 7 bases. Per germline, CDR1 SGHRS and CDR2 YFSETQ. Trimming cost V 2 bases and J 5 bases; bases outside gene matches: 12. CDR3 length: 17 amino acids.

This sequence joins TRBV9 and TRBJ2-2, with 7 nucleotides matching TRBD1. This CDR3 comprises 15 residues. Looked up from germline, CDR1 is SGDLS and CDR2 is YYNGEE. Trimming at V came to 3 bases and at J to 4 bases, leaving 6 bases not matched to a gene. The CDR3 DNA follows: TGTGCCAGCAGCGCACAGGGGATGAGCACCGGGGAGCTGTTTTTT. It is translated as CASSAQGMSTGELFF.

V gene TRBV2 combines with J gene TRBJ2-7, with 9 nucleotides matching TRBD1. Germline lookup yields CDR1 SNHLY and CDR2 FYNNEI. This CDR3 region has 15 residues. The ends lost 3 bases at V and 3 bases at J; junction bases unmatched: 6. Here the CDR3 DNA reads TGTGCCAGCAGTGACGCGAGACAGGGGGGCTACGAGCAGTACTTC. Its translation is CASSDARQGGYEQYF.

J is TRBJ2-5 and V is TRBV7-2, with 9 bases matching TRBD1. The germline V gene has CDR1 SGHTA and CDR2 FQGNSA. This CDR3 spans 16 amino acids. V dropped 5 bases and J dropped 3; count of bases not matched to a gene: 10. The CDR3 sequence: CASSGYGTGPKETQYF. The CDR3 region has the DNA TGTGCCAGCAGCGGCTATGGGACAGGGCCGAAAGAGACCCAGTACTTC.

The CDR3 DNA sequence: TGTGCCAGCAGTCCTACCATCGACAGGGGGCATGGCTACACCTTC. Its protein is CASSPTIDRGHGYTF. The genes are TRBV6-5 and TRBJ1-2; 10 nucleotides match TRBD1. Trimming cost V 5 bases and J 6 bases; bases outside gene matches: 9. The V gene's germline CDR1 is MNHEY and CDR2 SVGAGI. The CDR3 is 15 residues long.